The source of this T cell receptor beta chain is a study of blood T cell repertoires in COVID-19 (dated by TCRdb to the early 2020s). For context, the study as a whole: Collaborator samples came from the United States, Italy and Spain and covered acute and convalescent phases of COVID-19. The prospective study material was composed of cDNA or gDNA derived from T cells, B-cell-depleted T cells, or PBMCs. The dataset comprised deeply sampled blood TCRbeta repertoires from subjects exposed to, actively infected with, or recovered from COVID-19. The repertoires were released in a freely available public database intended as a resource for research on the immune response to SARS-CoV-2. The samples were drawn from two sources: the first 160 participants of the ongoing ImmuneRACE study, and some 1,300 subjects contributed by 6 global collaborators. Nearly every sample came with metadata listing a de-identified subject ID, COVID-19 status, age in years and sex. Where available, HLA class I and class II types were taken from metadata supplied by the sample provider and were not determined by assay-based typing.

The germline V gene supplies CDR1 MDHEN and CDR2 SYDVKM. Including the terminal cysteine and phenylalanine, the CDR3 comprises 15 residues. The entry retains the CDR3 DNA only, 45 bases that are in frame from base 1. For this chain, trimming is 8 bases at the V end and 0 bases at the J end, and the number of junction bases without a gene match is 3. Study-wide findings and limitations: The amount of clinical and demographic metadata varied by source and participant and was provided uncurated.

At one collaborating source in Seattle, patients were enrolled during active infection and were followed longitudinally through the course of disease. Each collaborating institution followed its own protocols to collect whole blood in K2EDTA tubes. For TCRbeta analysis, collaborators shipped samples in one of three forms: frozen whole blood, isolated PBMCs, or DNA extracted from either of those sample types. The immunoSEQ Assay, a bias-controlled multiplex PCR, was used to amplify TCRbeta CDR3 regions from genomic DNA. Per the authors' processing: Within the assay, amplification of reference gene primers was used to estimate how many nucleated cells each sample contained. To quantify the absolute abundance of each unique TCRbeta CDR3 rearrangement, sequence reads were collapsed and filtered. For each sample, productive Simpson clonality was calculated as the square root of Simpson's diversity index over productive rearrangements. As stored in TCRdb, this immuneACCESS dataset retains in-frame rearrangements with V and J assigned. A fraction of the clones does not appear; measured against another copy, unresolved V genes explain less than half of the discrepancy, and the remainder lacks a known reason. That table gives V, J and clone size, and the DNA gave D and trimming. This sample lists about 200,000 clones; around 80% were detected once. Jointly, the top ten make up roughly 8% of the sample.

This clone was seen a few times. The antigen it recognizes is unknown. No much larger clone is present one base from it, and per-base qualities are unavailable. Sequenced material: peripheral blood. The sequence derives from a woman aged 60 to 75 with COVID-19, enrolled during active disease. This receptor chain uses TRBV28 and TRBJ1-3, and TRBD1 matches 11 of the central bases. The DNA is TGTGCCAGCTGGACAGGGGGCTTCTCTGGAAACACCATATATTTT. Its protein product is CASWTGGFSGNTIYF.